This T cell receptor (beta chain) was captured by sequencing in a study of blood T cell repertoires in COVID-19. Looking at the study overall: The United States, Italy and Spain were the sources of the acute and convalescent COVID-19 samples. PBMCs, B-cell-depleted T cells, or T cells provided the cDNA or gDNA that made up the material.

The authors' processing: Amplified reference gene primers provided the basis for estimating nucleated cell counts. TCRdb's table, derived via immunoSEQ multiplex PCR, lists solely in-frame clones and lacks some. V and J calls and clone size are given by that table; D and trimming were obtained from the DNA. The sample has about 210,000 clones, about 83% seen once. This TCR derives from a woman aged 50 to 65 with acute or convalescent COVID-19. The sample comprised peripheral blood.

CDR3 sequence: CAISPNSEKLFF. The CDR3 coding sequence is TGTGCCATCAGTCCAAACAGTGAAAAACTGTTTTTT. J is TRBJ1-4 and V is TRBV10-3; no clear D gene. V lost 5 bases and J 7 bases, leaving 8 bases between the germline ends. Germline V gene data show CDR1 as ENHRY and CDR2 as SYGVKD. The CDR3 is made up of 12 amino acids.